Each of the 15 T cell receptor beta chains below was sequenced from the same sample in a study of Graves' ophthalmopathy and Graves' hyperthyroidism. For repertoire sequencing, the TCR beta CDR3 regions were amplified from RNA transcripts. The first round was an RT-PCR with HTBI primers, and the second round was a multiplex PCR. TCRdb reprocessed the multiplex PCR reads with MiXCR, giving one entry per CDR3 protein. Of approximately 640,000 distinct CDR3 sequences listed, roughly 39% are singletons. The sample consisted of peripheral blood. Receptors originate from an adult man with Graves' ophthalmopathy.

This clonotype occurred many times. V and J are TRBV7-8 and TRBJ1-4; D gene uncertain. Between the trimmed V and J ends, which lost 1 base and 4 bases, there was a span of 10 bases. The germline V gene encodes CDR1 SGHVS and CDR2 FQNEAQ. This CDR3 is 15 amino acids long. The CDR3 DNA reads TGTGCCAGCAGCTTAGATGGCAGCCATAATGAAAAACTGTTTTTT. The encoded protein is CASSLDGSHNEKLFF.

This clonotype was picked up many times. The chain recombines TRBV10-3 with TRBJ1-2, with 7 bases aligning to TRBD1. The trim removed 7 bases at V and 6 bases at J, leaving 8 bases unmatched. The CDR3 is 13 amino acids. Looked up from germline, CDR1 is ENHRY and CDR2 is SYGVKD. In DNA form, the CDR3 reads TGTGCCATCACCCGGACAGGACAAGATGGCTACACCTTC. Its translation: CAITRTGQDGYTF.

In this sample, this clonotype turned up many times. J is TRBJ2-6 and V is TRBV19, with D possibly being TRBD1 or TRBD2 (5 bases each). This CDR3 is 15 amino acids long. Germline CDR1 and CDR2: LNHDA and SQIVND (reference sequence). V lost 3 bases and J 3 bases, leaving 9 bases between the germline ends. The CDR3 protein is CASSIGGYGANVLTF. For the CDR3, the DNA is TGTGCCAGTAGTATTGGGGGTTATGGGGCCAACGTCCTGACTTTC.

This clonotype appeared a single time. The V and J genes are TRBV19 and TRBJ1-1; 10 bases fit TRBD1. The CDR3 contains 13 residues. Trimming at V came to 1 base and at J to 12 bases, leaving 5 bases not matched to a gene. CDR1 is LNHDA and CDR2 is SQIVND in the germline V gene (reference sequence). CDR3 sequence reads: CASSIGQGAETFF. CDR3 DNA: TGTGCCAGTAGTATAGGACAGGGGGCAGAAACTTTCTTT.

The CDR3 nucleotides read TGCAGCTTACAGGGGACTGGGGCCAACGTCCTGACTTTC. Amino acid sequence: CSLQGTGANVLTF. V and J are TRBV29-1 and TRBJ2-6; TRBD1 agrees at 7 bases. The CDR3 is 13 residues long. With V trimmed by 8 bases and J by 2 bases, 3 bases remained unmatched. Germline V lookup: CDR1 SQVTM, CDR2 ANQGSEA.

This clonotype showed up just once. CDR3 sequence: CASSESQAQHF. The CDR3 DNA sequence: TGCGCCAGCAGTGAGTCGCAGGCGCAGCATTTT. The rearrangement links TRBV10-2 to TRBJ1-5, with D unclear. Trimming removed 0 bases at V and 13 bases at J, with 7 bases between. This CDR3 comprises 11 residues. Germline assignment: CDR1 WSHSY and CDR2 SAAADI.

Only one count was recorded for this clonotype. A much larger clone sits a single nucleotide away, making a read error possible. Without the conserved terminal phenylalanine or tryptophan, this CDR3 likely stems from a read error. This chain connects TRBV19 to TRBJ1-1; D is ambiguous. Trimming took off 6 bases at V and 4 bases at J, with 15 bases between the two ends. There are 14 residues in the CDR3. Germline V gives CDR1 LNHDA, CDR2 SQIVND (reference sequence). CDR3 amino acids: CASRAAPPGTEAFS. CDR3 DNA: TGTGCCAGTAGGGCGGCACCCCCGGGCACTGAAGCTTTCTCT.

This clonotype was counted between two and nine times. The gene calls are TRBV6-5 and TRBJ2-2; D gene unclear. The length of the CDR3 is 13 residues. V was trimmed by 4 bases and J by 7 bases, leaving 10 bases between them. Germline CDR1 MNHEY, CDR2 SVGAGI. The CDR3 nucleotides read TGTGCCAGCAGTTTAGGACCAATCGGGGAGCTGTTTTTT. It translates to CASSLGPIGELFF.

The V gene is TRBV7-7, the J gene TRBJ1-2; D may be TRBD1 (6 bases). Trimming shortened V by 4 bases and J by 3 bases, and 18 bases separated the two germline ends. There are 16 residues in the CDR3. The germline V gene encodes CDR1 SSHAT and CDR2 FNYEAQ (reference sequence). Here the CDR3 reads CASSSHREDSHYGYTF. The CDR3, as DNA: TGTGCCAGCAGCTCCCACAGGGAGGACAGCCACTATGGCTACACCTTC.

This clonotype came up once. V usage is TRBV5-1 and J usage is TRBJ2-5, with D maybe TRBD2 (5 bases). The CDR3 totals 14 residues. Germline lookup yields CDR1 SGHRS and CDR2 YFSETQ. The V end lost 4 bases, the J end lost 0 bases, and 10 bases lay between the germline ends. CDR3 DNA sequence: TGCGCCAGCAGCCATCCGGGGTACCAAGAGACCCAGTACTTC. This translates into CASSHPGYQETQYF.

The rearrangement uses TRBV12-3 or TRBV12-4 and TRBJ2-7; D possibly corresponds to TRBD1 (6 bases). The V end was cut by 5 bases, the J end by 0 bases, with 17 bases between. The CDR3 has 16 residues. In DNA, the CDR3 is TGTGCCAGCAGTCCTTGGACAGCACCCATCTCCTACGAGCAGTACTTC. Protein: CASSPWTAPISYEQYF.

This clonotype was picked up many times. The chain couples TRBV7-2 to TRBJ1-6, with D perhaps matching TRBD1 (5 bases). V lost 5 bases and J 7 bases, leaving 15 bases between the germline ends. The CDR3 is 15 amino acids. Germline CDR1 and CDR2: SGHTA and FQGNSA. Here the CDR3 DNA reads TGTGCCAGCAGCCGTGGGGCGCAGGGAAATTCACCCCTCCACTTT. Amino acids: CASSRGAQGNSPLHF.

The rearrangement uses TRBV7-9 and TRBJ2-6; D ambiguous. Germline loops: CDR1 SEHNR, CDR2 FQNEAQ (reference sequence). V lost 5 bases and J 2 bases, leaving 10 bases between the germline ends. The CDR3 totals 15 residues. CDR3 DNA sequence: TGTGCCAGCAGCCCTCAGGATGCTGGGGCCAACGTCCTGACTTTC. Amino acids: CASSPQDAGANVLTF. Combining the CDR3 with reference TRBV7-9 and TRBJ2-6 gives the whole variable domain DTGVSQNPRHKITKRGQNVTFRCDPISEHNRLYWYRQTLGQGPEFLTYFQNEAQLEKSRLLSDRFSAERPKGSFSTLEIQRTEQGDSAMYLCASSPQDAGANVLTFGAGSRLTVL.

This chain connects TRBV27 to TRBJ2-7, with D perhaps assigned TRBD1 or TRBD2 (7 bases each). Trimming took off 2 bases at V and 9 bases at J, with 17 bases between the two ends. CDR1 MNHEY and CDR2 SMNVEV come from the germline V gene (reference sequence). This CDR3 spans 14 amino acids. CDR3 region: CASSLEQGGTVQYF. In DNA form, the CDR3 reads TGTGCCAGCAGTTTAGAGCAGGGGGGGACGGTGCAGTACTTC.

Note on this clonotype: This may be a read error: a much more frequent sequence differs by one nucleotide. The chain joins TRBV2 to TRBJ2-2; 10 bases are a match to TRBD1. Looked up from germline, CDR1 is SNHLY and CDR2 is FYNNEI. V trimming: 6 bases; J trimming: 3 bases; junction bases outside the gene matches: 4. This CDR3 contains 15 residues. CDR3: CASSQGTGDTGELFF. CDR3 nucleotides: TGTGCCAGCAGCCAAGGGACAGGGGACACCGGGGAGCTGTTTTTT.